Listed below are T cell receptor beta chains from one sample, sequenced in a study of Ad26.COV2.S vaccination and SARS-CoV-2 variants. Data came from immunoSEQ multiplex PCR; TCRdb stores just in-frame clones and leaves some out. The table lists about 350,000 clones, roughly 91% of them singletons. The sequences come from peripheral blood, collected in a trial of Ad26.COV2.S vaccine versus placebo. These receptors all come from a person between 18 and 60 years old who received the Ad26.COV2.S COVID-19 vaccine or a placebo. Both conserved end residues are trimmed from each CDR3.

v_call cdr3_aa
TRBV29-1 SVGNSYEQY
TRBV5-1 ASSQRASGEPDTQY
TRBV3-1/TRBV3-2 ASSGQMNQPQH
TRBV19 ASSAGQVWNGYT
TRBV7-8 ASSLATGGRRYNEQF
TRBV5-1 ASSLDRRRDTQY
TRBV12-3/TRBV12-4 ASSLDRVYGYT
TRBV7-7 ASSQGLAGIYNEQF
TRBV30 AWSVLQGESPLH
TRBV19 ASSEQGNLNSPLH
TRBV28 ASSLLLGDKETQY
TRBV18 ASSPPFTDTQY
TRBV6-4 ASRPGQNTGELF
TRBV10-1 ASSESAAGGSYEQY
TRBV7-9 ASSSILSSYNEQF
TRBV7-9 ASSLLRSDRGHGYT
TRBV4-1 ASSQESFVTTNEKLF